One sample yielded the 24 T cell receptor beta chains listed below, sequenced in a study of blood T cells in healthy people across ages. Using a J-beta primer mix together with a sample-barcoded 5' primer, a second PCR was run for roughly 7 to 11 cycles. MiXCR, run by TCRdb on the 5' RACE reads, gives a single entry per CDR3 protein. Among about 600,000 distinct CDR3 sequences listed, about 45% were seen once. The sequencing sample was made of blood. These receptors came from an elderly man in good health.

The sample holds a few counts of this clonotype. V gene TRBV25-1 combines with J gene TRBJ1-1; D possibly corresponds to TRBD1 (6 bases). The CDR3 consists of 11 residues. With 4 bases removed from V and 11 bases from J, the gap between germline ends came to 11 bases. Looked up from germline, CDR1 is MGHDK and CDR2 is SYGVNS. This CDR3 reads CASSGGGQAFF. The CDR3 nucleotides are TGTGCCAGCAGTGGCGGGGGCCAGGCTTTCTTT.

The V and J genes are TRBV4-3 and TRBJ2-2, with TRBD2 identical over 10 bases. The CDR3 has 16 residues. Losses at the gene ends were 3 bases for V and 5 bases for J; bases not matched to a gene: 6. Germline V gives CDR1 LGHNA, CDR2 YSLEER. Here the CDR3 DNA reads TGCGCCAGCAGCCATGAAGCGGGGGGGCAAACCGGGGAGCTGTTTTTT. It codes for CASSHEAGGQTGELFF.

This clonotype was recorded a few times. The chain is built from TRBV12-3 or TRBV12-4 and TRBJ2-7; a possible D gene is TRBD2 (6 bases). CDR3 length: 14 amino acids. Deletions cut 3 bases from V and 1 base from J, with 10 bases between. The CDR3 bases are TGTGCCAGCAGTTTTTCGGGAGAATCCTACGAGCAGTACTTC. Translating gives CASSFSGESYEQYF.

The chain has TRBV29-1 and TRBJ2-1; perhaps D is TRBD1 or TRBD2 (5 bases each). CDR1 is SQVTM, CDR2 ANQGSEA, per germline. V lost 5 bases, J lost 3 bases, and 11 bases lay in between. There are 13 residues in the CDR3. The DNA for the CDR3 is TGCAGCGTTCTAGGGGAGAACTACAATGAGCAGTTCTTC. Amino acids: CSVLGENYNEQFF.

This chain connects TRBV12-3 or TRBV12-4 to TRBJ2-7; D perhaps matches TRBD1 (7 bases). The CDR3 runs 14 residues. V was cut by 2 bases and J by 3 bases, with 11 bases left in between. CDR3: CASSLQGGGYEQYF. The DNA of the CDR3 is TGTGCCAGCAGTTTACAGGGGGGCGGCTACGAGCAGTACTTC.

The V call is TRBV15, the J call TRBJ2-7, with D perhaps TRBD2 (6 bases). The CDR3 runs 13 residues. Germline CDR1 LNHNV, CDR2 YYDKDF (reference sequence). Trimming left V 0 bases short and J 6 bases short, with 9 bases between. This CDR3 is CATSRDRRGEQYF. For the CDR3, the DNA is TGTGCCACCAGCAGAGATCGGAGGGGCGAGCAGTACTTC.

The chain links TRBV3-1 to TRBJ2-1; 9 bases fit TRBD1. This CDR3 comprises 14 residues. V lost 6 bases and J lost 5; bases outside the gene matches: 5. Germline V gene lookup returns CDR1 LGHDT and CDR2 YNNKEL (reference sequence). This CDR3 reads CASRRRTGDNEQFF. The CDR3, as DNA: TGTGCCAGCAGGCGAAGGACAGGGGACAATGAGCAGTTCTTC.

J is TRBJ1-1 and V is TRBV5-1, with unresolved D. Germline V gives CDR1 SGHRS, CDR2 YFSETQ. The CDR3 consists of 15 residues. Trimming took off 1 base at V and 6 bases at J, with 16 bases between the two ends. Written as DNA, the CDR3 is TGCGCCAGCAGCTTGAATGACGACAAGATCTCTGAAGCTTTCTTT. Protein: CASSLNDDKISEAFF.

The CDR3 DNA follows: TGTGCCACCAGCAGAAGACCGGGACCGCAGTACTTC. As protein: CATSRRPGPQYF. The rearrangement links TRBV15 to TRBJ2-4; TRBD1 or TRBD2 may be the D gene (5 bases each). CDR3 length equals 12 residues. The V end lost 2 bases, the J end lost 13 bases, and 12 bases lay between the germline ends. From germline, CDR1 is LNHNV and CDR2 YYDKDF (reference sequence).

This clonotype has a count of ten or more. The rearrangement links TRBV6-5 to TRBJ1-2; the D gene is possibly TRBD1 (6 bases). Germline CDR1 reads MNHEY; CDR2 reads SVGAGI. Trimming took 6 bases from V and 1 from J, leaving 12 bases between them. This CDR3 region has 14 residues. CDR3 in amino acids: CASRQGSDNYGYTF. CDR3 nucleotide sequence: TGTGCCAGCAGGCAGGGGTCGGATAACTATGGCTACACCTTC.

This chain connects TRBV25-1 to TRBJ2-1; 11 positions match TRBD2. V lost 4 bases to trimming and J lost 0 bases; unmatched junction nucleotides: 5. This CDR3 spans 17 amino acids. Germline V lookup: CDR1 MGHDK, CDR2 SYGVNS. The CDR3 DNA reads as TGTGCCAGCAGTGGGGGACTAGCGGAAATCTCCTACAATGAGCAGTTCTTC. Protein product: CASSGGLAEISYNEQFF. Using reference TRBV25-1 and TRBJ2-1 for the parts outside the CDR3, the full variable domain is EADIYQTPRYLVIGTGKKITLECSQTMGHDKMYWYQQDPGMELHLIHYSYGVNSTEKGDLSSESTVSRIRTEHFPLTLESARPSHTSQYLCASSGGLAEISYNEQFFGPGTRLTVL.

This clonotype was observed a handful of times. J is TRBJ2-1 and V is TRBV5-1; 9 nucleotides align to TRBD2. This CDR3 contains 19 residues. Trimming cost V 1 base and J 5 bases; bases outside gene matches: 16. Germline V gene sequence: CDR1 SGHRS, CDR2 YFSETQ. DNA of the CDR3: TGCGCCAGCAGCTTGCAGGCAGGTAGCGGGAGAGGTATCGACAATGAGCAGTTCTTC. Protein sequence: CASSLQAGSGRGIDNEQFF.

The V and J genes are TRBV21-1 and TRBJ1-5; whether TRBD1, the table's D call, matches the DNA was not checked. TRBV21-1 corresponds to a pseudogene. The CDR3 sequence is 16 residues long. In DNA, the CDR3 is TGTGCCAGCAGGAAGACAGGGCGAATTAGCAATCAGCCCCAGCATTTT. It yields the protein CASRKTGRISNQPQHF.

The V call is TRBV5-1, the J call TRBJ2-1, with 8 bases that match TRBD1. The J segment lost 4 bases and the V segment lost 4 bases, leaving 19 bases of the junction unmatched. The CDR3 has 19 amino acids. Looked up from germline, CDR1 is SGHRS and CDR2 is YFSETQ. The CDR3 reads CASSHPAGFGQGQYNEQFF. CDR3 DNA sequence: TGCGCCAGCAGCCATCCGGCGGGATTCGGACAGGGTCAGTACAATGAGCAGTTCTTC. Supplemented by reference TRBV5-1 and TRBJ2-1, the full variable domain reads KAGVTQTPRYLIKTRGQQVTLSCSPISGHRSVSWYQQTPGQGLQFLFEYFSETQRNKGNFPGRFSGRQFSNSRSEMNVSTLELGDSALYLCASSHPAGFGQGQYNEQFFGPGTRLTVL.

The gene calls are TRBV19 and TRBJ2-3; D unresolved. CDR1 and CDR2 from the germline V gene are LNHDA and SQIVND (reference sequence). The CDR3 runs to 12 residues. Trimming took 8 bases from V and 6 from J, leaving 12 bases between them. This chain's CDR3 is CASLGSRDTQYF. CDR3 nucleotides: TGTGCCAGTTTGGGTTCGAGGGATACGCAGTATTTT.

V gene TRBV29-1 combines with J gene TRBJ2-1, with 10 positions matching TRBD1. The CDR3 covers 14 residues. Per germline, CDR1 SQVTM and CDR2 ANQGSEA. With V trimmed by 5 bases and J by 4 bases, 5 bases remained unmatched. The CDR3 coding sequence is TGCAGCGTTCAAAGGGACAGGGGATACAATGAGCAGTTCTTC. This translates into CSVQRDRGYNEQFF.

V and J are TRBV7-2 and TRBJ2-3; D not certain. The ends were cut back, 0 bases at V and 2 bases at J, with 9 bases in the middle. Per the germline V gene, CDR1 is SGHTA and CDR2 is FQGNSA. The CDR3 length is 15 residues. CDR3 amino acids: CASSLAGGFTDTQYF. Here the CDR3 DNA reads TGTGCCAGCAGCTTAGCCGGCGGTTTCACAGATACGCAGTATTTT.

The V and J genes are TRBV7-3 and TRBJ2-1; maybe TRBD2 (7 bases). The length of the CDR3 is 14 residues. Germline-derived CDR1 and CDR2 are SGHTA and FQGTGA. The V gene lost 3 bases and the J gene lost 6 bases, with 12 bases spanning the gap. The CDR3 nucleotides are TGTGCCAGCAGCTTCGCGGGGGCCGGCAATGAGCAGTTCTTC. Amino acid sequence: CASSFAGAGNEQFF.

The rearrangement links TRBV18 to TRBJ1-2; D is unclear. Trimming stripped 2 bases from V and 8 bases from J, with 12 bases between. Germline V gives CDR1 KGHSH, CDR2 LQKENI. The CDR3 sequence is 13 residues long. This CDR3 is CASSPTRAWGYTF. DNA of the CDR3: TGTGCCAGCTCACCAACGAGGGCTTGGGGCTACACCTTC.

This sequence joins TRBV7-2 and TRBJ2-7, with 7 bases aligning to TRBD2. After removal of 1 base from V and 4 bases from J, the junction contained 7 bases not matched to a gene. Germline lookup yields CDR1 SGHTA and CDR2 FQGNSA. The CDR3 totals 15 residues. Here the CDR3 DNA reads TGTGCCAGCAGCTTAGTTTCGGGAGGATCTTACGAGCAGTACTTC. Protein sequence: CASSLVSGGSYEQYF.

For this clonotype: A much bigger clone sits one base away, suggesting this may be a read error. This chain connects TRBV7-2 to TRBJ2-5, with D possibly being TRBD1 or TRBD2 (5 bases each). The germline CDR1 and CDR2 sequences are SGHTA and FQGNSA. Trimming left V 5 bases short and J 5 bases short, with 12 bases between. The CDR3 runs 13 residues. The CDR3 spells CASSDTWGETQYF. Written as DNA, the CDR3 is TGTGCCAGCAGCGACACGTGGGGGGAGACCCAGTACTTC.

This clonotype was observed a single time. CDR3 region: CSAERESTDTQYF. CDR3 sequence (DNA): TGCAGTGCCGAGCGGGAGAGCACAGATACGCAGTATTTT. The chain couples TRBV20-1 to TRBJ2-3, with 8 nucleotides matching TRBD2. This CDR3 is 13 amino acids long. Germline V gene data show CDR1 as DFQATT and CDR2 as SNEGSKA (reference sequence). Trimming removed 6 bases from V and 0 bases from J; junction bases left unmatched: 2.

There are a few counts of this clonotype. The chain couples TRBV6-1 to TRBJ2-2; 8 nucleotides agree with TRBD1. Germline CDR1 and CDR2: MNHNS and SASEGT. There are 16 residues in the CDR3. Trimming cost V 5 bases and J 1 base; bases outside gene matches: 6. The CDR3 nucleotides read TGTGCCAGCAGTAAGCAGGGGGCAGAGAACACCGGGGAGCTGTTTTTT. This encodes CASSKQGAENTGELFF.

The genes are TRBV7-2 and TRBJ1-6, with unresolved D. Germline CDR1 SGHTA, CDR2 FQGNSA. This CDR3 is built from 13 residues. The V gene lost 6 bases and the J gene lost 1 base, with 4 bases spanning the gap. The CDR3 coding sequence is TGTGCCAGCAGTGTTTCCTATAATTCACCCCTCCACTTT. Its translation: CASSVSYNSPLHF.